This T cell receptor (beta chain) came from a study of cytomegalovirus exposure and HLA in healthy donors. As for the study in general: Most donors, around 81% of over 350 genotyped, fell in the Caucasian-associated ancestry cluster.

CDR1 and CDR2 from the germline V gene are SGDLS and YYNGEE. V lost 3 bases, J lost 1 base, and 7 bases lay in between. The CDR3 spans 13 residues. Notes on the study in general: Evidence from a later analysis indicated that most CMV-associated TCR beta chains looked HLA-restricted. Productive status was seen about 87% or about 30% of the time for most TCR beta V segments in an earlier analysis.

This clone has a single count. Its specificity is not known. 60 Vbeta and 13 Jbeta primers were used in PCR. Libraries were prepared by immunoSEQ multiplex PCR; TCRdb keeps only in-frame clonotypes and omits some of them. The sample holds tens of thousands of clones; about 70% are singletons and the top ten take 3.5% to 4.5%. The TCR sequence derives from a woman aged 50 to 65 in good health and CMV-seronegative. Sequencing was performed on PBMCs. The chain couples TRBV9 to TRBJ1-1; D gene ambiguous. CDR3: CASSASRNTEAFF. The CDR3 bases are TGTGCCAGCAGCGCCTCCAGGAACACTGAAGCTTTCTTT.